This T cell receptor (beta chain) was sequenced for a study of cytomegalovirus exposure and HLA in healthy donors. The study ran its PCR with 60 Vbeta and 13 Jbeta primers. The method was immunoSEQ multiplex PCR; TCRdb's version includes in-frame clones alone and lacks a portion of them. The sample includes 150,000 to 200,000 clones, 75% to 80% of them seen just once. A word on this clone: As yet, its antigen is unknown.

The CDR3 has 15 residues. Study-level points and caveats: Rates of TCR association differed by HLA locus in a later analysis, with DRB1 highest and HLA-C lowest. Confirmation was obtained in vitro that a few CMV-associated chains are specific for CMV antigens.

This TCR was recovered from a woman in her fifties or sixties in good health and CMV-seropositive. The chain joins TRBV21-1 to TRBJ1-2; TRBD1, the table's D call, lacks a check against the DNA. TRBV21-1 is shown as a pseudogene. The specimen was PBMCs. The CDR3 here is CASSRPRPFNYGYTF. CDR3 nucleotide sequence: TGTGCCAGCAGCAGGCCCAGGCCTTTTAACTATGGCTACACCTTC.